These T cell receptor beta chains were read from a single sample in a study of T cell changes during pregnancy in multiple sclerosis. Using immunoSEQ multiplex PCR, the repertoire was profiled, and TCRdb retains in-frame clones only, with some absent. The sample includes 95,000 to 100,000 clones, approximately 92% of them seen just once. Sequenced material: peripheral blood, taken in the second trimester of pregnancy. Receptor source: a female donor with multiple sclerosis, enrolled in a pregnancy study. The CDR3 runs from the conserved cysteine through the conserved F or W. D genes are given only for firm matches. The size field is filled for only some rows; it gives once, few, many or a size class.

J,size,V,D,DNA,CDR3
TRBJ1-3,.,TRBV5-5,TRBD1,TGTGCCAGCAGCCGGGACAGCGGAAACACCATATATTTT,CASSRDSGNTIYF
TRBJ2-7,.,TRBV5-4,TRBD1,TGTGCCAGCAACAAGGACAGGACCCACGAGCAGTACTTC,CASNKDRTHEQYF
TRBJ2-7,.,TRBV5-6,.,TGTGCCAGCAGCTTGGGACAGCTTTTTACCTACGAGCAGTACTTC,CASSLGQLFTYEQYF
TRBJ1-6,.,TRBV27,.,TGTGCCAGCCGACGGGGGGATTATAATTCACCCCTCCACTTT,CASRRGDYNSPLHF
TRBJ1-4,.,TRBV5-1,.,TGCGCCAGCAGCTTGGCAGGGGCGCGTGAAAAACTGTTTTTT,CASSLAGAREKLFF
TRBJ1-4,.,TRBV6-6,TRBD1,TGTGCCAGCAGTTCCCCAGACAGGGGGGAAAAACTGTTTTTT,CASSSPDRGEKLFF
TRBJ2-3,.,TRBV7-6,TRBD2,TGTGCCAGCAGCTCGCCGAGCGGGAGGGCCTTTCTACTGGGGGATACGCAGTATTTT,CASSSPSGRAFLLGDTQYF
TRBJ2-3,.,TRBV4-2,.,TGTGCCAGCAGCCGAGGGGGACTATCCACAGATACGCAGTATTTT,CASSRGGLSTDTQYF
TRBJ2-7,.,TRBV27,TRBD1,TGTGCCAGCGGGGGACAGGGGAACGAGCAGTACTTC,CASGGQGNEQYF
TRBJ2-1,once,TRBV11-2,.,TGTGCCAGCAGCTTAGATCCGCATCCTAGCGATGAGCAGTTCTTC,CASSLDPHPSDEQFF
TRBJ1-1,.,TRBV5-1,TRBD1,TGCGCCAGCAGCGGGGGACAGAAAAACACTGAAGCTTTCTTT,CASSGGQKNTEAFF
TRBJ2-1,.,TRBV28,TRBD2,TGTGCCAGCAGTCCTGGTTTGACTAGCGGGAGGGGTTCCTCCTACAATGAGCAGTTCTTC,CASSPGLTSGRGSSYNEQFF
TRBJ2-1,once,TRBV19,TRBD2,TGTGCCAGTAGTATCATGGGACTAGCGGACAATGAGCAGTTCTTC,CASSIMGLADNEQFF
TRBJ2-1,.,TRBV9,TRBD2,TGTGCCAGCAGCGTAGGGGGAGGGCTAGCCGGGGTATATGAGCAGTTCTTC,CASSVGGGLAGVYEQFF
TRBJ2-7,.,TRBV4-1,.,TGCGCCAGCAGCCAAGATTCTTACAGAACCTACGAGCAGTACTTC,CASSQDSYRTYEQYF
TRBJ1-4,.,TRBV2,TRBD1,TGTGCCAGCTCGACAGGGGGAAGAGGTGAAAAACTGTTTTTT,CASSTGGRGEKLFF
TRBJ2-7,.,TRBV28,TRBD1,TGTGCCAGCAGGGACAGGGAGGACCCCTACGAGCAGTACTTC,CASRDREDPYEQYF
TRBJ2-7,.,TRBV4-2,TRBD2,TGTGCTACTGGGGTAGCGGGAGACTACGAGCAGTACTTC,CATGVAGDYEQYF
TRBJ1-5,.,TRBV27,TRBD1,TGTGCCAGCAGGGCCCCGGGACAGCTCAATCAGCCCCAGCATTTT,CASRAPGQLNQPQHF
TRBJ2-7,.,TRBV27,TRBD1,TGTGCCAGCAGTTTATCAGGTGGGGACAGGGGTACCTACGAGCAGTACTTC,CASSLSGGDRGTYEQYF
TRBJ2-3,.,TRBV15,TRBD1,TGTGCCACCAGCAGAGTCCGACAGGGCCAGGATACGCAGTATTTT,CATSRVRQGQDTQYF
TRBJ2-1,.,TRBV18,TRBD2,TGTGCCAGCTCACCACAAGCGGGAGGAAGCCATGAGCAGTTCTTC,CASSPQAGGSHEQFF
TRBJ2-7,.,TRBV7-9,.,TGTGCCAGCAGCCCCCGCCGAGCCTACGAGCAGTACTTC,CASSPRRAYEQYF
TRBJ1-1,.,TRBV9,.,TGTGCCAGCAGCGTAGCAGGGCTTGAGAACACTGAAGCTTTCTTT,CASSVAGLENTEAFF
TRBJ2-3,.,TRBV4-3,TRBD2,TGCGCCAGCAGCCAAGATCCCCATGCGGGAGGGGACCTAGGGCAGTATTTT,CASSQDPHAGGDLGQYF
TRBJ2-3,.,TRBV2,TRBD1,TGTGCCAGGGGACAGTGGGATACGCAGTATTTT,CARGQWDTQYF
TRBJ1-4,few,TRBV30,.,TGTGCCTGGAGCTTTAGGGACGGCCGGGGGTATGAAAAACTGTTTTTT,CAWSFRDGRGYEKLFF
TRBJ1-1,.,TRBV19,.,TGTGCCAGTAGTATTCCCCTCCAGGGAAGGAACACTGAAGCTTTCTTT,CASSIPLQGRNTEAFF
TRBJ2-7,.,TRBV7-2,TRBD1,TGTGCCAGCAGCTTATGGATGACCGGGACAGCGACCTACGAGCAGTACTTC,CASSLWMTGTATYEQYF